The 3 T cell receptor beta chains presented below share a single source sample, sequenced in a study of blood T cell repertoires in COVID-19. The assay was immunoSEQ multiplex PCR, and TCRdb's table has in-frame clones only and misses some. The sample has 50,000 to 75,000 clones; just under 90% are singletons. Sample: peripheral blood. Source of these receptors: a man in his 60s with acute or convalescent COVID-19.

The chain employs TRBV5-1 and TRBJ2-7, with TRBD1 identical over 10 bases. The trim removed 0 bases at V and 5 bases at J, leaving 2 bases unmatched. This CDR3 has 14 residues. Per germline, CDR1 SGHRS and CDR2 YFSETQ. DNA for the CDR3: TGCGCCAGCAGCTTGGGACAGGGGGCCGACGAGCAGTACTTC. Protein sequence: CASSLGQGADEQYF.

This clone was recorded a few times. This rearrangement joins TRBV19 to TRBJ2-7; 11 nucleotides match TRBD1. V lost 4 bases to trimming and J lost 3 bases; unmatched junction nucleotides: 8. This CDR3 spans 16 amino acids. The germline gives CDR1 LNHDA, CDR2 SQIVND (reference sequence). The CDR3 is CASSRAGTGGYYEQYF. The CDR3 region has the DNA TGTGCCAGTAGTAGAGCTGGGACAGGGGGATACTACGAGCAGTACTTC.

This clone was found a few times. This CDR3 is also generated by other DNA sequences in the sample. V gene TRBV10-3 combines with J gene TRBJ1-1; 7 bases fit TRBD1. CDR1 and CDR2 (germline): ENHRY, SYGVKD. J gave up 0 bases and V 6 bases, and 7 bases lay outside the gene matches. The CDR3 spans 15 residues. In nucleotides, the CDR3 is TGTGCCATCAGGAACCGACAGGGCTTGAACACTGAAGCTTTCTTT. The encoded protein is CAIRNRQGLNTEAFF.